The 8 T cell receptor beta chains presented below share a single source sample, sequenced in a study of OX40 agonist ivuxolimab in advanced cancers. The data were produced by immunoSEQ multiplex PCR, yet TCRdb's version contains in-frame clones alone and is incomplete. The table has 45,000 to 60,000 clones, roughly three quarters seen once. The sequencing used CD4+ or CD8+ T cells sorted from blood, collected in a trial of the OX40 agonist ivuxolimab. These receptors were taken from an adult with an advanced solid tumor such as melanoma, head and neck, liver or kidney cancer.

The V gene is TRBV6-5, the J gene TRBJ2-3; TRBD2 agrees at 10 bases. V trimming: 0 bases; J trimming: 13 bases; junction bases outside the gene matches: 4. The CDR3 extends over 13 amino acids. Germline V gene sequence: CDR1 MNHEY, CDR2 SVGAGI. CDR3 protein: CASSYSTSGTKYF. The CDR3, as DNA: TGTGCCAGCAGTTACTCCACTAGCGGGACAAAGTATTTT.

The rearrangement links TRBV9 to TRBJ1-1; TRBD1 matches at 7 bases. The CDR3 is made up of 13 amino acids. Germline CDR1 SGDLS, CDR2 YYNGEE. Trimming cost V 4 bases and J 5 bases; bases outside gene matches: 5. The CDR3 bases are TGTGCCAGCAGCACAAGGGGGCTTACTGAAGCTTTCTTT. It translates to CASSTRGLTEAFF.

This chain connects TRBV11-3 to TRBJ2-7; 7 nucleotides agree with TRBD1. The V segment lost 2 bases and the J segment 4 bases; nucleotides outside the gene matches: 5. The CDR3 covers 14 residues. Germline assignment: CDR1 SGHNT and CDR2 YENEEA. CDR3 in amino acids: CASSLRGTEYEQYF. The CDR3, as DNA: TGTGCCAGCAGCTTAAGGGGGACAGAATACGAGCAGTACTTC.

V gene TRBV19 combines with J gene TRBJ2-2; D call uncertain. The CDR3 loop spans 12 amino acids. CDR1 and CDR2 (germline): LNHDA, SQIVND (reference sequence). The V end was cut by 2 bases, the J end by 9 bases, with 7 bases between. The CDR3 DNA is TGTGCCAGTAGTATAAGACAAAGGGAGCTGTTTTTT. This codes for CASSIRQRELFF.

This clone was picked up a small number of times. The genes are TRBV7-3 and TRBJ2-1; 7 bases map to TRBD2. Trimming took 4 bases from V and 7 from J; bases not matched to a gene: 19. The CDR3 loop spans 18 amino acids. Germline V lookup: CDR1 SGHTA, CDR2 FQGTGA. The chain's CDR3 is CASSSFHPRDGRWNEQFF. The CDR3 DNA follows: TGTGCCAGCAGCTCTTTCCATCCCCGGGACGGGAGGTGGAATGAGCAGTTCTTC.

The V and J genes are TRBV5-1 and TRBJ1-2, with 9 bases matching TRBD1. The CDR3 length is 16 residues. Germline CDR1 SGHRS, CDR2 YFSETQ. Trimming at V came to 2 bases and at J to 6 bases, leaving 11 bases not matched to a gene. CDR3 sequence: CASSFLPGQGFDGYTF. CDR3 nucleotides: TGCGCCAGCAGCTTCCTCCCGGGACAGGGTTTTGATGGCTACACCTTC. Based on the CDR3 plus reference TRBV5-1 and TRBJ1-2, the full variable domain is KAGVTQTPRYLIKTRGQQVTLSCSPISGHRSVSWYQQTPGQGLQFLFEYFSETQRNKGNFPGRFSGRQFSNSRSEMNVSTLELGDSALYLCASSFLPGQGFDGYTFGSGTRLTVV.

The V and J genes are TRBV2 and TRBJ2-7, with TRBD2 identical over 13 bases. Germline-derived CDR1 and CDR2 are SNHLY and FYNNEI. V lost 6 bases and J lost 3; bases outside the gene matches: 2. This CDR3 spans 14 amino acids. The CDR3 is CASSGLAGVYEQYF. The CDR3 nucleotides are TGTGCCAGCAGCGGACTAGCGGGGGTCTACGAGCAGTACTTC.

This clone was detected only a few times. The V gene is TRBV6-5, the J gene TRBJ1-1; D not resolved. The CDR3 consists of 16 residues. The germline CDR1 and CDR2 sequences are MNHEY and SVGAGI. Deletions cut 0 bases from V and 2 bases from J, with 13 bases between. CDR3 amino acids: CASSYSIRRKNTEAFF. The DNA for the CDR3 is TGTGCCAGCAGTTACTCGATTCGTCGAAAAAACACTGAAGCTTTCTTT.